These 31 T cell receptor beta chains were sequenced from one sample in a study of shared clonotypes between healthy human individuals. Only in-frame clones appear in the TCRdb table, and some are missing; sequencing was by immunoSEQ multiplex PCR. The sample lists 600,000 to 750,000 clones, 90% occurring once. Sequenced: memory CD8+ T cells from PBMCs. Described subset: CD45RO+ cells pooled with CCR7-negative TemRA cells. All receptors come from a man in his late teens or twenties in good health. Some clones in this sample may be carry-over from other donors' samples.

This clone was observed a handful of times. The chain has TRBV28 and TRBJ1-1; perhaps TRBD1 as D (5 bases). Trimming removed 6 bases from V and 1 base from J, with 12 bases in between. The length of the CDR3 is 14 residues. Germline values: CDR1 MDHEN, CDR2 SYDVKM. Here the CDR3 DNA reads TGTGCCAGCAGCTCCAGTCAGGGGAACACTGAAGCTTTCTTT. Translated: CASSSSQGNTEAFF.

This clone was detected a few times. The chain carries TRBV7-9 and TRBJ1-1; D is uncertain. This CDR3 comprises 14 residues. V lost 3 bases and J lost 1, with 9 bases in between. Germline CDR1 SEHNR, CDR2 FQNEAQ (reference sequence). The CDR3 DNA is TGTGCCAGCAGCTTGATACACCCGAACACTGAAGCTTTCTTT. Encoded protein: CASSLIHPNTEAFF. Full variable domain (missing parts from reference TRBV7-9 and TRBJ1-1): DTGVSQNPRHKITKRGQNVTFRCDPISEHNRLYWYRQTLGQGPEFLTYFQNEAQLEKSRLLSDRFSAERPKGSFSTLEIQRTEQGDSAMYLCASSLIHPNTEAFFGQGTRLTVV.

The chain carries TRBV13 and TRBJ2-7, with no clear D. V lost 5 bases to trimming and J lost 1 base, with 15 bases between them. From germline, CDR1 is PRHDT and CDR2 FYEKMQ (reference sequence). The CDR3 loop spans 15 amino acids. The CDR3 region is CASSPSYLASYEQYF. As DNA, the CDR3 is TGTGCCAGCAGCCCCTCTTACTTAGCTTCCTACGAGCAGTACTTC.

This chain joins TRBV11-2 and TRBJ2-7; D unclear. Trimming pared 5 bases from V and 2 bases from J, leaving 10 bases between. The germline gives CDR1 SGHAT, CDR2 FQNNGV. The CDR3 loop spans 13 amino acids. The chain's CDR3 is CASSVSRTYEQYF. CDR3 DNA: TGTGCCAGCAGCGTGTCGAGGACCTACGAGCAGTACTTC. The entire variable domain, with the rest obtained from reference TRBV11-2 and TRBJ2-7, is as follows: EAGVAQSPRYKIIEKRQSVAFWCNPISGHATLYWYQQILGQGPKLLIQFQNNGVVDDSQLPKDRFSAERLKGVDSTLKIQPAKLEDSAVYLCASSVSRTYEQYFGPGTRLTVT.

V is TRBV15 and J is TRBJ1-1; D remains ambiguous. V was pared by 0 bases and J by 1 base, with 12 bases between. Germline V gene data show CDR1 as LNHNV and CDR2 as YYDKDF (reference sequence). The CDR3 is 16 residues long. The CDR3 DNA follows: TGTGCCACCAGCAGAGATCGAACCGTTAAGAACACTGAAGCTTTCTTT. This encodes CATSRDRTVKNTEAFF.

V is TRBV29-1 and J is TRBJ2-5; 9 positions match TRBD1. TRBJ2-7 matches the DNA end more closely, so the J call is doubtful. The CDR3 contains 12 residues. CDR1 SQVTM and CDR2 ANQGSEA come from the germline V gene. The CDR3 loop is CSVWTGDGEQYF. CDR3 DNA sequence: TGCAGCGTTTGGACAGGGGACGGCGAGCAGTACTTC.

The chain uses TRBV7-6 and TRBJ1-5; D perhaps matches TRBD1 (5 bases). The germline gives CDR1 SGHVS, CDR2 FNYEAQ. There are 14 residues in the CDR3. V lost 4 bases and J lost 2, with 9 bases in between. CDR3 sequence (DNA): TGTGCCAGCAGCTCCAGGGAAGGCAATCAGCCCCAGCATTTT. Its protein product is CASSSREGNQPQHF.

J is TRBJ2-7 and V is TRBV6-4; tentative D call: TRBD2 (6 bases). Trimming took off 0 bases at V and 6 bases at J, with 18 bases between the two ends. The CDR3 is 16 residues long. The germline gives CDR1 MRHNA, CDR2 SNTAGT. The CDR3 bases are TGTGCCAGCAGTGACTCGACTAGGCAGGAGGAAGCCGAGCAGTACTTC. Translating it yields CASSDSTRQEEAEQYF.

The chain uses TRBV7-9 and TRBJ1-6; D is ambiguous. V shed 5 bases and J shed 12 bases, with 5 bases lying between them. CDR3 length: 10 amino acids. Looked up from germline, CDR1 is SEHNR and CDR2 is FQNEAQ (reference sequence). The CDR3 is CASSPQPLHF. DNA of the CDR3: TGTGCCAGCAGCCCCCAACCCCTCCACTTT. Combining the CDR3 with reference TRBV7-9 and TRBJ1-6 gives the whole variable domain DTGVSQNPRHKITKRGQNVTFRCDPISEHNRLYWYRQTLGQGPEFLTYFQNEAQLEKSRLLSDRFSAERPKGSFSTLEIQRTEQGDSAMYLCASSPQPLHFGNGTRLTVT.

The chain recombines TRBV5-5 with TRBJ2-7; no clear D. Germline V gene data show CDR1 as SGHKS and CDR2 as YYEKEE (reference sequence). The V end lost 4 bases, the J end lost 2 bases, and 19 bases lay between the germline ends. The CDR3 consists of 16 residues. Here the CDR3 DNA reads TGTGCCAGCAGCATCGAAAGGGCTAGTGGGGCCTACGAGCAGTACTTC. It codes for CASSIERASGAYEQYF.

The chain recombines TRBV4-3 with TRBJ2-7; the D gene is possibly TRBD2 (5 bases). The V gene lost 4 bases and the J gene lost 5 bases, with 12 bases spanning the gap. CDR3 length equals 13 residues. Germline CDR1 LGHNA, CDR2 YSLEER. For the CDR3, the DNA is TGCGCCAGCAGCCCGGGGAGAGGTGACGAGCAGTACTTC. Translating it yields CASSPGRGDEQYF.

This chain joins TRBV28 and TRBJ2-7; unclear D gene. Germline lookup yields CDR1 MDHEN and CDR2 SYDVKM. The V and J ends lost 6 bases and 5 bases respectively, with 20 bases between them. The CDR3 sequence is 15 residues long. CDR3 residues: CASSRNLWQVHEQYF. The CDR3 bases are TGTGCCAGCAGCCGAAACTTGTGGCAAGTCCACGAGCAGTACTTC. Complete variable domain (other parts from reference TRBV28 and TRBJ2-7): DVKVTQSSRYLVKRTGEKVFLECVQDMDHENMFWYRQDPGLGLRLIYFSYDVKMKEKGDIPEGYSVSREKKERFSLILESASTNQTSMYLCASSRNLWQVHEQYFGPGTRLTVT.

The CDR3 protein is CASSSARAPYEQYF. CDR3 nucleotides: TGTGCCAGCAGCTCGGCTAGGGCCCCTTACGAGCAGTACTTC. This chain connects TRBV7-9 to TRBJ2-7, with D hard to call. This CDR3 is built from 14 residues. Germline V CDR1 and CDR2: SEHNR, FQNEAQ (reference sequence). Trimming stripped 4 bases from V and 4 bases from J, with 14 bases between.

This clone was counted once. The CDR3 nucleotides are TGTGCCAGCAGCCTACCCGGGACTAGCGTACCACCCTACGAGCAGTACTTC. This encodes CASSLPGTSVPPYEQYF. The rearrangement uses TRBV7-9 and TRBJ2-7, with 10 bases lining up with TRBD2. This CDR3 is 17 amino acids long. Germline values: CDR1 SEHNR, CDR2 FQNEAQ (reference sequence). J was trimmed by 2 bases and V by 5 bases; bases with no gene match: 12.

The chain uses TRBV7-9 and TRBJ2-2; D gene ambiguous. V was trimmed by 5 bases and J by 0 bases, leaving 10 bases between them. Per the germline V gene, CDR1 is SEHNR and CDR2 is FQNEAQ (reference sequence). The CDR3 is 15 amino acids. The CDR3 bases are TGTGCCAGCAGCAACCAGACGGCGAACACCGGGGAGCTGTTTTTT. It is translated as CASSNQTANTGELFF.

The V gene is TRBV7-8, the J gene TRBJ2-3; weak D call: TRBD1 (5 bases). The CDR3 has 17 residues. The V gene's germline CDR1 is SGHVS and CDR2 FQNEAQ. Trimming took off 0 bases at V and 5 bases at J, with 18 bases between the two ends. CDR3 sequence reads: CASSLAFMGLRRDTQYF. CDR3 coding DNA: TGTGCCAGCAGCTTAGCGTTTATGGGGCTCAGGAGAGATACGCAGTATTTT.

The rearrangement links TRBV4-1 to TRBJ2-3; no definite D call. Deletions cut 5 bases from V and 2 bases from J, with 8 bases between. The CDR3 is made up of 13 amino acids. Germline CDR1 MGHRA, CDR2 YSYEKL. DNA for the CDR3: TGCGCCAGCAGCGCCTCGAACACAGATACGCAGTATTTT. Its protein is CASSASNTDTQYF.

The chain recombines TRBV7-9 with TRBJ1-3; weak D call: TRBD1 (5 bases). V dropped 4 bases and J dropped 7 bases, with 14 bases sitting between them. The CDR3 runs 14 residues. Germline CDR1 and CDR2: SEHNR and FQNEAQ (reference sequence). The CDR3 loop is CASSSGDARNTIYF. The CDR3, as DNA: TGTGCCAGCAGCTCCGGGGACGCGCGGAACACCATATATTTT.

The CDR3 protein is CASGFTGDEQFF. The CDR3 coding sequence is TGTGCTAGTGGTTTTACAGGGGATGAGCAGTTCTTC. This sequence joins TRBV12-5 and TRBJ2-1; 7 bases line up with TRBD1. Losses at the gene ends were 3 bases for V and 8 bases for J; bases not matched to a gene: 1. Germline lookup yields CDR1 LGHNT and CDR2 FRNRAP. CDR3 length: 12 residues. The full variable domain, completed using reference TRBV12-5 and TRBJ2-1, is DARVTQTPRHKVTEMGQEVTMRCQPILGHNTVFWYRQTMMQGLELLAYFRNRAPLDDSGMPKDRFSAEMPDATLATLKIQPSEPRDSAVYFCASGFTGDEQFFGPGTRLTVL.

Details on this clone: Additional DNA sequences in this sample encode the identical CDR3. This sequence joins TRBV15 and TRBJ1-5, with 7 bases identical to TRBD1. Unmatched junction bases numbered 4, after V lost 1 base and J lost 4 bases. CDR3 length: 15 amino acids. The V gene's germline CDR1 is LNHNV and CDR2 YYDKDF (reference sequence). CDR3: CATSRGQGRNQPQHF. CDR3 bases: TGTGCCACCAGCAGAGGACAGGGACGGAATCAGCCCCAGCATTTT.

This clone appeared a single time. The V and J genes are TRBV6-6 and TRBJ2-7, with a weak D call TRBD2 (5 bases). The germline V and J ends were trimmed by 2 bases and 5 bases, with 19 bases remaining between them. Per the germline V gene, CDR1 is MNHNY and CDR2 is SVGAGI (reference sequence). The CDR3 extends over 16 amino acids. DNA of the CDR3: TGTGCCAGCAGTTACCCTGGGCCTTATCGGAGGAACGAGCAGTACTTC. This gives the protein CASSYPGPYRRNEQYF.

This clone was seen a single time. This chain joins TRBV21-1 and TRBJ2-7; the tabulated D call, TRBD1, remains unverified against the DNA. TRBV21-1 corresponds to a pseudogene. The CDR3 contains 11 residues. The CDR3 here is CASSAEREQYF. The CDR3 nucleotides read TGTGCCAGCAGCGCAGAAAGAGAGCAGTACTTC.

J is TRBJ1-1 and V is TRBV7-9, with D maybe TRBD1 (5 bases). The CDR3 sequence is 13 residues long. The germline gives CDR1 SEHNR, CDR2 FQNEAQ (reference sequence). Trimming pared 5 bases from V and 4 bases from J, leaving 11 bases between. The CDR3 nucleotides are TGTGCCAGCAGCCGTGTTGGGGGCACTGAAGCTTTCTTT. It encodes CASSRVGGTEAFF.

The J gene is TRBJ2-7, the V gene TRBV7-7; D not certain. Trimming left V 0 bases short and J 4 bases short, with 7 bases between. Germline CDR1 reads SSHAT; CDR2 reads FNYEAQ (reference sequence). The CDR3 loop spans 13 amino acids. CDR3 sequence: CASSLAPAYEQYF. CDR3 DNA sequence: TGTGCCAGCAGCTTAGCGCCAGCGTACGAGCAGTACTTC.

V usage is TRBV18 and J usage is TRBJ2-5; 12 bases are shared with TRBD2. Germline V CDR1 and CDR2: KGHSH, LQKENI. J was trimmed by 5 bases and V by 0 bases; bases with no gene match: 10. CDR3 length: 18 residues. The CDR3 sequence is CASSPPRLAGDFRETQYF. CDR3 DNA sequence: TGTGCCAGCTCACCACCCCGACTAGCGGGAGATTTCAGGGAGACCCAGTACTTC.

The V gene is TRBV4-2, the J gene TRBJ2-7; possible D gene TRBD2, 6 bases. Per germline, CDR1 LGHNA and CDR2 YNFKEQ. CDR3 size: 15 residues. V was clipped by 2 bases and J by 7 bases, with 18 bases between them. The CDR3 DNA reads as TGTGCCAGCAGCCAACCCACCGGGACTCCAAAGGAGCAGTACTTC. Residues: CASSQPTGTPKEQYF.

J is TRBJ2-1 and V is TRBV27, with 7 bases matching TRBD1. This CDR3 has 16 residues. Unmatched junction bases numbered 13, after V lost 6 bases and J lost 5 bases. Looked up from germline, CDR1 is MNHEY and CDR2 is SMNVEV (reference sequence). The CDR3 DNA sequence: TGTGCCAGCAGCTTACGTCAGGGACAGACCAACAATGAGCAGTTCTTC. Translation gives CASSLRQGQTNNEQFF.

In its sample, this clone was seen once. V usage is TRBV6-1 and J usage is TRBJ2-3, with TRBD2 matching 7 bases. The V and J ends lost 1 base and 2 bases, in that order; junction bases with no gene match: 9. The CDR3 is made up of 17 amino acids. In germline, CDR1 is MNHNS, CDR2 SASEGT. Here the CDR3 reads CASSEVWGGYDTDTQYF. The CDR3, as DNA: TGTGCCAGCAGTGAAGTTTGGGGGGGGTATGACACAGATACGCAGTATTTT.

This chain links TRBV7-9 with TRBJ2-4, with D possibly TRBD2 on 5 matching bases. The CDR3 covers 14 residues. Per the germline V gene, CDR1 is SEHNR and CDR2 is FQNEAQ (reference sequence). Trimming removed 8 bases from V and 5 bases from J, with 16 bases in between. The CDR3 loop is CASRDGGPQNIQYF. The CDR3 DNA is TGTGCCAGCCGAGACGGAGGCCCCCAAAACATTCAGTACTTC.

The chain is built from TRBV7-9 and TRBJ2-7; D gene unclear. V was trimmed by 5 bases and J by 0 bases, leaving 17 bases between them. Looked up from germline, CDR1 is SEHNR and CDR2 is FQNEAQ (reference sequence). The CDR3 extends over 16 amino acids. In DNA form, the CDR3 reads TGTGCCAGCAGCCCCAAAGGAGCGCGAGTCTCCTACGAGCAGTACTTC. This codes for CASSPKGARVSYEQYF. The full variable domain, in which reference TRBV7-9 and TRBJ2-7 provide the parts outside the CDR3, is DTGVSQNPRHKITKRGQNVTFRCDPISEHNRLYWYRQTLGQGPEFLTYFQNEAQLEKSRLLSDRFSAERPKGSFSTLEIQRTEQGDSAMYLCASSPKGARVSYEQYFGPGTRLTVT.

This clone appeared once. The genes are TRBV6-6 and TRBJ1-1, with D unresolved. CDR3 length equals 15 residues. Trimming took off 5 bases at V and 0 bases at J, with 13 bases between the two ends. The germline CDR1 and CDR2 sequences are MNHNY and SVGAGI (reference sequence). CDR3 loop: CASSDYRHLNTEAFF. The CDR3 DNA is TGTGCCAGCAGTGACTATCGACATTTGAACACTGAAGCTTTCTTT.